This is a list of T cell receptor beta chains from one sample in a study of blood T cell repertoires in COVID-19. TCRdb's copy holds only in-frame clones and misses some; the assay was immunoSEQ multiplex PCR. The table has tens of thousands of clones, about 83% seen once. Sequenced input: peripheral blood. The source of these receptors is an older woman with acute or convalescent COVID-19. The CDR3 runs from the conserved cysteine through the conserved F or W. The order of the fields is V gene, CDR3 protein.

>TRBV5-1
CASSPLGQNYGYTF
>TRBV5-7
CASSYRGLGTEAFF
>TRBV6-1
CASSEASDSPLHF
>TRBV2
CASLPGGRSNTEAFF
>TRBV7-9
CASSITGLAGGEQYF
>TRBV12-3/TRBV12-4
CASSKTGSGYTF
>TRBV5-8
CASSFLAGGRPDTQYF
>TRBV6-6
CASRQGTRGEAFF
>TRBV18
CASSQGQLTGELFF
>TRBV19
CASSPLGLAGRDEQFF
>TRBV5-1
CASSGQGMGEQYF
>TRBV6-6
CASSSRDKNQPQHF
>TRBV10-2
CASSLDRGNTEAFF
>TRBV6-6
CASSAPEGRGTNGYTF
>TRBV7-2
CASSFKTGTDTQYF
>TRBV19
CASSIDRSSTEAFF
>TRBV7-6
CASSQQGIYEQYF
>TRBV5-1
CASSLGVGGRLYNEQFF
>TRBV25-1
CASSEWGREDTGELFF
>TRBV15
CATSPGAYNEKLFF
>TRBV9
CASSAGGTVYGYTF
>TRBV5-1
CASRQGAANEKLFF
>TRBV7-9
CASSGTGGDNYGYTF
>TRBV15
CATSRVFSPNTGELFF
>TRBV7-9
CASSLEGGRGGWPYEQYF
>TRBV2
CASADRDLGEQYF
>TRBV19
CASSDGWGQAIYGYTF
>TRBV27
CASSLWQNTEAFF
>TRBV19
CASSIGGGNTIYF
>TRBV7-9
CASSLRGGYNEQFF
>TRBV7-9
CASSSGVEKLFF
>TRBV4-1
CASSQDFFGCSNQPQHF
>TRBV7-2
CASSWALGAFF
>TRBV11-3
CASSFGGADTGELFF
>TRBV7-9
CASSLDVTADPEAFF
>TRBV11-2
CASSSTQNRVEQYF
>TRBV25-1
CASSDRLMEKLFF
>TRBV10-3
CAISDWRNTIYF
>TRBV10-2
CASRASSGGDTGELFF
>TRBV5-4
CASSLRGAGDQPQHF
>TRBV2
CASRPTGGNQPQHF
>TRBV13
CASTTTLAGGHEQYF
>TRBV3-1/TRBV3-2
CASSQERAYGYTF
>TRBV6-6
CASSRSTSGGAPYEQYF
>TRBV7-9
CASSSDAEVLHGYTF
>TRBV12-3/TRBV12-4
CASSLGGAGEAFF
>TRBV5-4
CASSLNRAMNTEAFF
>TRBV3-1/TRBV3-2
CASSQGWLATDTQYF
>TRBV27
CASSPWTGGMRGYTF
>TRBV19
CASSPGGSYGYTF
>TRBV7-8
CASSLRGAQSYEQYF
>TRBV3-1/TRBV3-2
CASQGVANTGELFF
>TRBV19
CASTRGPTNEKLFF
>TRBV6-1
CASSERGGQGYEQYF
>TRBV2
CASSREGNTIYF
>TRBV28
CASRGGDRVNEQYF
>TRBV5-1
CASSLDQPGMPGYTF
>TRBV9
CASSVAAGAYEQYF
>TRBV5-1
CASSLTSGGAMYF